The 22 T cell receptor beta chains below all came from one sample that was sequenced in a study of cytomegalovirus exposure and HLA in healthy donors. PCR was performed using 60 Vbeta and 13 Jbeta primers. Profiled with immunoSEQ multiplex PCR; TCRdb holds only in-frame clones, not every one. The sample contains around 140,000 clones, about two thirds of which appear only once. Source material: PBMCs. These receptors originate from a woman between 40 and 55 years old in good health and CMV-seronegative.

V is TRBV6-5 and J is TRBJ2-1, with 8 bases aligning to TRBD2. The length of the CDR3 is 15 residues. The V segment lost 4 bases and the J segment 5 bases; nucleotides outside the gene matches: 7. The germline V gene encodes CDR1 MNHEY and CDR2 SVGAGI. CDR3 sequence: CASSSPGGPDNEQFF. Written as DNA, the CDR3 is TGTGCCAGCAGTTCGCCGGGGGGGCCGGACAATGAGCAGTTCTTC.

This sequence joins TRBV28 and TRBJ2-7, with a tentative D call TRBD2 (5 bases). The CDR3 totals 14 residues. V shed 5 bases and J shed 9 bases, with 20 bases lying between them. Germline CDR1 and CDR2: MDHEN and SYDVKM. The CDR3 is CASSPRLRGARQYF. The CDR3 DNA follows: TGTGCCAGCAGTCCCCGATTACGGGGAGCACGGCAGTACTTC.

In this sample, this clone turned up a few times. As DNA, the CDR3 is TGTGCCAGCAGCGGTACTAGCGGGGGGTTCGGCGGGGAGCTGTTTTTT. Encoded protein: CASSGTSGGFGGELFF. The chain uses TRBV5-4 and TRBJ2-2; TRBD2 matches 12 bases. The CDR3 loop spans 16 amino acids. The V segment lost 4 bases and the J segment 7 bases; nucleotides outside the gene matches: 8. Germline values: CDR1 SGHNT, CDR2 YYREEE (reference sequence).

The gene calls are TRBV5-6 and TRBJ2-3; 9 bases match TRBD2. Germline V lookup: CDR1 SGHDT, CDR2 YYEEEE. This CDR3 spans 17 amino acids. With 4 bases clipped from V and 2 bases from J, the junction kept 11 bases outside the gene matches. CDR3 sequence reads: CASSQISGGASTDTQYF. CDR3 DNA: TGTGCCAGCAGCCAGATTAGCGGGGGCGCCTCCACAGATACGCAGTATTTT. Using reference TRBV5-6 and TRBJ2-3 for the parts outside the CDR3, the full variable domain is DAGVTQSPTHLIKTRGQQVTLRCSPKSGHDTVSWYQQALGQGPQFIFQYYEEEERQRGNFPDRFSGHQFPNYSSELNVNALLLGDSALYLCASSQISGGASTDTQYFGPGTRLTVL.

This chain uses TRBV18 with TRBJ2-7, with 8 bases lining up with TRBD1. Germline lookup yields CDR1 KGHSH and CDR2 LQKENI. V shed 1 base, J shed 0 bases, and the junction held 8 bases outside the gene matches. The CDR3 runs 17 residues. The CDR3 DNA follows: TGTGCCAGCTCACCACTAAACAGCGGACAGGGCTCCTACGAGCAGTACTTC. Its translation: CASSPLNSGQGSYEQYF.

This chain joins TRBV19 and TRBJ1-3; perhaps TRBD1 as D (5 bases). Trimming pared 1 base from V and 4 bases from J, leaving 23 bases between. The germline V gene encodes CDR1 LNHDA and CDR2 SQIVND (reference sequence). The CDR3 consists of 19 residues. CDR3 in amino acids: CASSIGRGGGVKRGNTIYF. CDR3 in DNA: TGTGCCAGTAGTATAGGTCGGGGTGGGGGGGTGAAACGGGGAAACACCATATATTTT. The complete variable domain, with remaining parts taken from reference TRBV19 and TRBJ1-3, reads DGGITQSPKYLFRKEGQNVTLSCEQNLNHDAMYWYRQDPGQGLRLIYYSQIVNDFQKGDIAEGYSVSREKKESFPLTVTSAQKNPTAFYLCASSIGRGGGVKRGNTIYFGEGSWLTVV.

J is TRBJ2-5 and V is TRBV7-2, with D unclear. The CDR3 totals 13 residues. Per germline, CDR1 SGHTA and CDR2 FQGNSA. V was pared by 3 bases and J by 2 bases, with 7 bases between. The CDR3 loop reads CASSFGRQETQYF. CDR3 bases: TGTGCCAGCAGCTTCGGTAGACAAGAGACCCAGTACTTC.

DNA of the CDR3: TGTGCCAGCAGCGGGACAGGGTATGACAATGAGCAGTTCTTC. Its translation: CASSGTGYDNEQFF. The genes are TRBV7-8 and TRBJ2-1; 9 bases match TRBD1. The CDR3 extends over 14 amino acids. CDR1 is SGHVS, CDR2 FQNEAQ, per germline. V gave up 5 bases and J gave up 5 bases; unmatched junction bases: 4.

The chain links TRBV7-6 to TRBJ1-1; 7 nucleotides match TRBD1. The CDR3 runs 14 residues. In germline, CDR1 is SGHVS, CDR2 FNYEAQ. The J segment lost 0 bases and the V segment lost 5 bases, leaving 3 bases of the junction unmatched. CDR3: CASSRGQVNTEAFF. The CDR3 coding sequence is TGTGCCAGCAGCCGAGGACAGGTGAACACTGAAGCTTTCTTT.

This clone has only one observation. The V call is TRBV2, the J call TRBJ2-7; 14 nucleotides line up with TRBD2. CDR3 size: 15 residues. The V gene end was trimmed by 6 bases and the J gene end by 4 bases; junction bases not matched to a gene: 5. Per germline, CDR1 SNHLY and CDR2 FYNNEI. CDR3 DNA sequence: TGTGCCAGCAGAGAGACTAGCGGGGGGGGTTACGAGCAGTACTTC. Translating it yields CASRETSGGGYEQYF.

The chain carries TRBV28 and TRBJ1-1; no reliable D call. V lost 5 bases, J lost 2 bases, and 12 bases lay in between. The germline V gene encodes CDR1 MDHEN and CDR2 SYDVKM. The CDR3 length is 14 residues. CDR3 protein: CASSPRFSNTEAFF. CDR3 coding DNA: TGTGCCAGCAGTCCGCGGTTTTCCAACACTGAAGCTTTCTTT.

The V gene is TRBV5-1, the J gene TRBJ2-7; D is ambiguous. The CDR3 is made up of 15 amino acids. CDR1 is SGHRS and CDR2 is YFSETQ in the germline V gene. Trimming cost V 0 bases and J 0 bases, with 10 bases left between them. In DNA, the CDR3 is TGCGCCAGCAGCTTGGTTTCACAGAGCTCCTACGAGCAGTACTTC. It encodes CASSLVSQSSYEQYF. The entire variable domain, with the rest obtained from reference TRBV5-1 and TRBJ2-7, is as follows: KAGVTQTPRYLIKTRGQQVTLSCSPISGHRSVSWYQQTPGQGLQFLFEYFSETQRNKGNFPGRFSGRQFSNSRSEMNVSTLELGDSALYLCASSLVSQSSYEQYFGPGTRLTVT.

The chain couples TRBV30 to TRBJ2-2; D is unclear. The CDR3 has 10 amino acids. The ends were cut back, 7 bases at V and 5 bases at J, with 5 bases in the middle. Germline assignment: CDR1 GTSNPN and CDR2 SVGIG (reference sequence). For the CDR3, the DNA is TGTGCCTTTAGAACCGGGGAGCTGTTTTTT. Protein: CAFRTGELFF.

J is TRBJ1-1 and V is TRBV7-9; D not resolved. Trimming took 2 bases from V and 5 from J, leaving 15 bases between them. Germline V gene sequence: CDR1 SEHNR, CDR2 FQNEAQ (reference sequence). This CDR3 comprises 15 residues. The CDR3 DNA follows: TGTGCCAGCAGCTTAACGCGGGGAAGTGGGACTGAAGCTTTCTTT. This codes for CASSLTRGSGTEAFF.

The rearrangement uses TRBV27 and TRBJ2-7, with D possibly being TRBD2 (5 bases). The V end was cut by 8 bases, the J end by 4 bases, with 24 bases between. This CDR3 has 16 residues. CDR1 MNHEY and CDR2 SMNVEV come from the germline V gene (reference sequence). DNA for the CDR3: TGTGCCAGCCGAACGTACAACCGAGGGATAAGATACGAGCAGTACTTC. Amino acids: CASRTYNRGIRYEQYF.

The chain links TRBV5-6 to TRBJ2-2; no firm D call. Germline V gene lookup returns CDR1 SGHDT and CDR2 YYEEEE. Trimming left V 0 bases short and J 7 bases short, with 7 bases between. This CDR3 is 13 amino acids long. The CDR3 DNA sequence: TGTGCCAGCAGCTTGGGGGCATTCGGGGAGCTGTTTTTT. This encodes CASSLGAFGELFF.

This rearrangement joins TRBV30 to TRBJ2-3; TRBD1 matches at 9 bases. Germline V gives CDR1 GTSNPN, CDR2 SVGIG (reference sequence). The CDR3 has 16 residues. Losses at the gene ends were 3 bases for V and 3 bases for J; bases not matched to a gene: 10. CDR3 nucleotides: TGTGCCTGGAGACCCCTCGGGACAGGGCTAACAGATACGCAGTATTTT. Encoded protein: CAWRPLGTGLTDTQYF.

The chain links TRBV4-1 to TRBJ1-1, with TRBD1 matching 9 bases. From germline, CDR1 is MGHRA and CDR2 YSYEKL. The ends lost 3 bases at V and 3 bases at J; junction bases unmatched: 2. The CDR3 is made up of 14 amino acids. The CDR3 nucleotides read TGCGCCAGCAGCCACAGACAGGGGGACACTGAAGCTTTCTTT. This sequence encodes CASSHRQGDTEAFF.

The J gene is TRBJ2-3, the V gene TRBV14; 13 bases line up with TRBD2. The CDR3 runs 14 residues. Germline lookup yields CDR1 SGHDN and CDR2 FVKESK. V shed 5 bases and J 14 bases; nucleotides not matched to a gene: 10. CDR3 amino acids: CASSDHGTSGDTYF. The CDR3 region has the DNA TGTGCCAGCAGCGACCATGGGACTAGCGGGGACACGTATTTT.

The chain is built from TRBV19 and TRBJ1-1; D not resolved. CDR1 LNHDA and CDR2 SQIVND come from the germline V gene (reference sequence). This CDR3 region has 15 residues. Trimming pared 3 bases from V and 2 bases from J, leaving 13 bases between. This CDR3 is CASSIGQVLNTEAFF. The CDR3 DNA is TGTGCCAGTAGTATCGGCCAGGTACTTAACACTGAAGCTTTCTTT.

This clone appeared once. The chain couples TRBV7-9 to TRBJ1-2; no reliable D call. This CDR3 contains 14 residues. Trimming took off 5 bases at V and 8 bases at J, with 18 bases between the two ends. Germline V gene data show CDR1 as SEHNR and CDR2 as FQNEAQ (reference sequence). CDR3 amino acids: CASSQVAGFGGYTF. CDR3 nucleotide sequence: TGTGCCAGCAGCCAAGTCGCGGGATTTGGAGGCTACACCTTC.

This chain joins TRBV23-1 and TRBJ1-1, with 7 nucleotides matching TRBD1. TRBV23-1 is reported as an ORF; its role is uncertain. The CDR3 is 17 residues long. J gave up 7 bases and V 6 bases, and 20 bases lay outside the gene matches. CDR3 sequence reads: CASRGQEYPIVCIEAFF. The DNA for the CDR3 is TGCGCCAGCAGAGGACAGGAATATCCAATCGTTTGTATTGAAGCTTTCTTT.